This T cell receptor beta chain is drawn from a study of cytomegalovirus exposure and HLA in healthy donors. Study results and caveats: The CMV antigen specificity of three CMV-associated chains was confirmed through in vitro analysis.

The donors were members of the approximately 130-subject validation cohort (separate from the approximately 670-subject first cohort). Germline V CDR1 and CDR2: SGHTA, FQGNSA. With V trimmed by 5 bases and J by 3 bases, 6 bases remained unmatched. The CDR3 is made up of 15 amino acids. The data were produced by immunoSEQ multiplex PCR, yet TCRdb's version contains in-frame clones alone and is incomplete. The data hold some 140,000 clones, with 89% observed a single time. Concerning this clone itself: What it binds is not known.

The sequencing input was PBMCs. The chain uses TRBV7-2 and TRBJ1-5; 8 bases are a match to TRBD1. This sequence originates from a woman younger than 30 in good health and CMV-seropositive. CDR3 DNA: TGTGCCAGCAGCCGTGACAGGGGCCCCAATCAGCCCCAGCATTTT. This encodes CASSRDRGPNQPQHF.